Listed below are T cell receptor beta chains from one sample, sequenced in a study of blood T cell repertoires in COVID-19. Some clones are missing from TCRdb's copy, which holds only in-frame ones; the method was immunoSEQ multiplex PCR. This table has hundreds of thousands of clones, 80% to 90% appearing once. Sequencing input: PBMCs or T cells enriched from blood (not recorded which). The receptors originated from a man aged 18 to 30 who had recovered from COVID-19. Each CDR3 is given with its conserved first and last residue. D genes are given only for firm matches. Size is stated for part of the rows, as once, few or many counts, or as a class when the clone is expanded.

>NA|TRBJ1-2|NA|TRBV3-1/TRBV3-2
TGTGCCAGCAGCCAAGGGGTTGAGGTTGGCTACACCTTC
CASSQGVEVGYTF
>NA|TRBJ2-1|NA|TRBV7-3
TGTGCCAGCAGCTTAAGTGCGAGCTCCTACAATGAGCAGTTCTTC
CASSLSASSYNEQFF
>few|TRBJ2-1|NA|TRBV6-5
TGTGCCACCTTGGGCCTGTCCTACAATGAGCAGTTCTTC
CATLGLSYNEQFF
>few|TRBJ1-4|NA|TRBV28
TGTGCCAGCAGTTTACCAGGGGCGGATAATGAAAAACTGTTTTTT
CASSLPGADNEKLFF
>NA|TRBJ2-1|TRBD2|TRBV7-9
TGTGCCAGCAGCGTCTTTAGCGGGGGGGGAACTAATGAGCAGTTCTTC
CASSVFSGGGTNEQFF
>NA|TRBJ1-3|NA|TRBV30
TGTGCCTGGAGTGTGATTGGGGGCGCGGGAAACACCATATATTTT
CAWSVIGGAGNTIYF
>NA|TRBJ1-1|NA|TRBV7-9
TGTGCCAGCAGCTTAGCGGAGGGGATCAACACTGAAGCTTTCTTT
CASSLAEGINTEAFF
>NA|TRBJ2-3|NA|TRBV5-6
TGTGCCAGCAGCTCAGGGGGCACTAGCGCAGATACGCAGTATTTT
CASSSGGTSADTQYF
>many|TRBJ2-7|TRBD2|TRBV10-3
TGTGCCATCAGTGGGACTAGCGGCTCCTACGAGCAGTACTTC
CAISGTSGSYEQYF
>NA|TRBJ2-1|NA|TRBV30
TGTGCCTGGGGTAGAAATGAGCAGTTCTTC
CAWGRNEQFF
>once|TRBJ1-6|NA|TRBV5-6
TGTGCCAGCAGCTGGGGAGGGAAGTTCGGGCCACCCCTCCACTTT
CASSWGGKFGPPLHF
>NA|TRBJ2-7|TRBD1|TRBV5-6
TGTGCCAGCAGCCCACAGGGGGCCTACGAGCAGTACTTC
CASSPQGAYEQYF
>NA|TRBJ2-7|TRBD1|TRBV7-6
TGTGCCAGCAGCTTAAGACCGGGACAGTCGAATTCCTACGAGCAGTACTTC
CASSLRPGQSNSYEQYF
>NA|TRBJ2-7|NA|TRBV19
TGTGCCAGTAGTATCGGCGGGGACGAGCAGTACTTC
CASSIGGDEQYF
>NA|TRBJ1-1|NA|TRBV28
TGTGCCAGCACGGAGGGGCCGTACTGGGCTGAAGCTTTCTTT
CASTEGPYWAEAFF
>NA|TRBJ1-1|NA|TRBV5-5
TGTGCCAGCAGCTTGAGCGTGGGGAACACTGAAGCTTTCTTT
CASSLSVGNTEAFF
>few|TRBJ2-2|TRBD1|TRBV7-9
TGTGCCAGCAGCACCCGACAGGGCGCCGGGGAGCTGTTTTTT
CASSTRQGAGELFF
>NA|TRBJ2-2|NA|TRBV3-1/TRBV3-2
TGTGCCAGCAGCCAAGGTATCAACACCGGGGAGCTGTTTTTT
CASSQGINTGELFF
>NA|TRBJ2-7|NA|TRBV30
TGTGCCTGGAGTTTGGCCCCCTACGAGCAGTACTTC
CAWSLAPYEQYF
>NA|TRBJ1-5|TRBD1|TRBV11-2
TGTGCCAGCAGCTTAGGACAGGGCCATAGCAATCAGCCCCAGCATTTT
CASSLGQGHSNQPQHF
>NA|TRBJ2-7|TRBD2|TRBV28
TGTGCCAGCAGCTCTTTAGCGGGACGGCACTTC
CASSSLAGRHF
>NA|TRBJ2-7|TRBD1|TRBV30
TGTGCCTGGAGCGCCGGGACAGGGGGCTACGAGCAGTACTTC
CAWSAGTGGYEQYF
>NA|TRBJ1-1|NA|TRBV7-9
TGTGCCAGCAGCTTCCCAGGGGACCTGAACACTGAAGCTTTCTTT
CASSFPGDLNTEAFF
>NA|TRBJ2-1|NA|TRBV27
TGTGCCAGCAGTTTATTGCGGGGGCACGGGGATGAGCAGTTCTTC
CASSLLRGHGDEQFF
>NA|TRBJ2-1|NA|TRBV5-1
TGCGCCAGCAGCTTGGCCGAGGGTTACAATGAGCAGTTCTTC
CASSLAEGYNEQFF
>NA|TRBJ1-5|TRBD1|TRBV30
TGTGCCTGCACATTCGGGACAGACGCGATAATGGGCAATCAGCCCCAGCATTTT
CACTFGTDAIMGNQPQHF
>NA|TRBJ2-1|NA|TRBV30
TGTGCCTGGAGTACCTTAGGGGTATACAATGAGCAGTTCTTC
CAWSTLGVYNEQFF